A selection of T cell receptor beta chains follows, all from one sample in a study of identical twins. One entry per CDR3 protein, called by TCRdb with MiXCR from the 5' RACE reads. The sample has approximately 680,000 distinct CDR3 sequences; just over 7% are singletons. The sample was also linked to a second study, of yellow fever vaccine responses in identical twins.

Sequencing was performed on PBMCs. Receptors originate from a woman aged 18-29 years in good health. Both conserved end residues are part of each CDR3. A D gene is named only where the DNA matches it firmly. Some rows mark clone size as missing; the rest say once, few, many or name a class of expanded clone.

J gene	clone size	D gene	V gene	CDR3 protein	CDR3 DNA
TRBJ1-5	many	.	TRBV20-1	CSARGEPYQPQHF	TGCAGTGCTAGGGGAGAGCCTTATCAGCCCCAGCATTTT
TRBJ2-3	many	.	TRBV2	CASTPWGPGTDTQYF	TGTGCCAGCACCCCCTGGGGCCCCGGCACAGATACGCAGTATTTT
TRBJ2-1	few	.	TRBV5-5	CASSLWVNNNEQFF	TGTGCCAGCAGCTTGTGGGTTAACAACAATGAGCAGTTCTTC
TRBJ1-5	many	.	TRBV28	CATSGGGSNQPQHF	TGTGCCACCTCCGGTGGCGGAAGCAATCAGCCCCAGCATTTT
TRBJ2-6	.	TRBD1	TRBV6-2/TRBV6-3	CASSYSKARRGLSGANVLTF	TGTGCCAGCAGTTACTCGAAGGCACGCAGGGGGCTTTCTGGGGCCAACGTCCTGACTTTC
TRBJ2-1	few	.	TRBV7-2	CASSLLNPENEQFF	TGTGCCAGCAGCTTATTGAACCCCGAGAATGAGCAGTTCTTC
TRBJ1-5	many	.	TRBV6-2/TRBV6-3	CASSPDLLPQHF	TGTGCCAGCAGCCCCGACCTTTTGCCCCAGCATTTT
TRBJ1-2	.	TRBD1	TRBV27	CASLGQGVVGYTF	TGTGCCAGCCTGGGACAGGGGGTTGTGGGCTACACCTTC
TRBJ1-6	.	.	TRBV12-3/TRBV12-4	CASSLLYNSPLHF	TGTGCCAGCAGTTTACTGTATAATTCACCCCTCCACTTT
TRBJ2-1	few	.	TRBV10-3	CAISESSAGEQFF	TGTGCCATCAGTGAGTCCTCGGCAGGTGAGCAGTTCTTC
TRBJ1-4	few	TRBD1	TRBV7-9	CASSSFGQENEKLFF	TGTGCCAGCAGCTCGTTCGGACAGGAAAATGAAAAACTGTTTTTT
TRBJ2-7	.	.	TRBV3-1	CASSQDMGLTYEQYF	TGTGCCAGCAGCCAGGATATGGGACTTACCTACGAGCAGTACTTC
TRBJ2-1	.	.	TRBV12-3/TRBV12-4	CASRPTPRSEQFF	TGTGCCAGCAGGCCAACACCCAGGAGCGAGCAGTTCTTC
TRBJ2-1	.	.	TRBV29-1	CSVDLTERQFF	TGCAGCGTTGATTTAACAGAGAGGCAGTTCTTC
TRBJ1-2	many	TRBD1	TRBV2	CASSETAGQNNYGYTF	TGTGCCAGCAGTGAAACGGCGGGACAGAATAACTATGGCTACACCTTC
TRBJ2-1	few	TRBD2	TRBV24-1	CATSDFGAGLYNEQFF	TGTGCCACCAGTGATTTTGGAGCGGGGCTTTACAATGAGCAGTTCTTC
TRBJ2-1	many	TRBD2	TRBV27	CASSLRAGERNEQFF	TGTGCCAGCAGTTTAAGAGCGGGAGAGAGAAATGAGCAGTTCTTC
TRBJ2-4	.	.	TRBV12-3/TRBV12-4	CASRFGEAKNIQYF	TGTGCCAGCAGATTCGGGGAAGCCAAAAACATTCAGTACTTC
TRBJ2-3	.	.	TRBV20-1	CSASTGGRTDTQYF	TGCAGTGCTAGCACGGGGGGCCGCACAGATACGCAGTATTTT
TRBJ2-2	many	.	TRBV20-1	CSARGRGNTGELFF	TGCAGTGCCCGCGGTAGGGGGAACACCGGGGAGCTGTTTTTT
TRBJ2-3	.	.	TRBV5-1	CASSLATGGADTQYF	TGCGCCAGCAGCTTGGCCACCGGGGGCGCAGATACGCAGTATTTT
TRBJ2-3	many	.	TRBV4-1	CASKTLSTDTQYF	TGCGCCAGCAAGACCTTGAGCACAGATACGCAGTATTTT
TRBJ1-1	many	.	TRBV7-3	CASSPQGVTEAFF	TGTGCCAGCAGCCCTCAAGGGGTCACTGAAGCTTTCTTT
TRBJ1-1	.	TRBD1	TRBV6-5	CASSYFSGQGGTEAFF	TGTGCCAGCAGTTACTTCTCGGGGCAGGGGGGAACTGAAGCTTTCTTT
TRBJ2-5	few	.	TRBV9	CASSARGGGQETQYF	TGTGCCAGCAGCGCCAGGGGAGGGGGCCAAGAGACCCAGTACTTC
TRBJ1-6	.	.	TRBV12-3/TRBV12-4	CASSLWSAEGYNSPLHF	TGTGCCAGCAGTTTATGGTCCGCGGAGGGGTATAATTCACCCCTCCACTTT